The clone carrying this T cell receptor (beta chain) was detected a few times. The antigen is unknown. The data were obtained in a study of cytomegalovirus exposure and HLA in healthy donors. Study-level results: A later analysis appeared to link common viral pathogens to several of the most significant clusters.

The PCR used 60 Vbeta and 13 Jbeta primers. TCRdb's table, derived via immunoSEQ multiplex PCR, lists solely in-frame clones and lacks some. The sample includes about 190,000 clones, roughly 79% of them seen just once. The sequence was obtained from a woman aged 18-29 years in good health and CMV-seronegative. The sequencing input was PBMCs.

CDR3 region: CAGGTSQNEQFF. The CDR3, as DNA: TGTGCCGGGGGGACTAGCCAAAATGAGCAGTTCTTC. V is TRBV28 and J is TRBJ2-1; 9 nucleotides match TRBD2. This CDR3 region has 12 residues. After removal of 11 bases from V and 7 bases from J, the junction contained 6 bases not matched to a gene. Germline V CDR1 and CDR2: MDHEN, SYDVKM.